The 24 T cell receptor beta chains below were found in one sample sequenced in a study of shared clonotypes between healthy human individuals. Here immunoSEQ multiplex PCR was the method, and the copy in TCRdb shows in-frame clones only, minus some. The sample shows about 480,000 clones, approximately 79% of them seen only once. The sequenced sample consisted of PBMCs. These receptors all come from a woman aged 40-49 years in good health. Some clones in this sample may be carry-over from other donors' samples.

This chain joins TRBV6-6 and TRBJ2-7; the D gene could be TRBD1 or TRBD2 (5 bases each). The CDR3 contains 14 residues. Deletions cut 6 bases from V and 0 bases from J, with 12 bases between. Germline CDR1 and CDR2: MNHNY and SVGAGI (reference sequence). DNA of the CDR3: TGTGCCAGCAGAACCCGGGACCTCTCCTACGAGCAGTACTTC. Translating it yields CASRTRDLSYEQYF.

V gene TRBV5-1 combines with J gene TRBJ1-4; TRBD1 is a possible D gene (5 bases). The germline V gene encodes CDR1 SGHRS and CDR2 YFSETQ. The V gene lost 1 base and the J gene lost 5 bases, with 9 bases spanning the gap. The CDR3 contains 14 residues. The chain's CDR3 is CASSLNGGNEKLFF. The DNA for the CDR3 is TGCGCCAGCAGCTTGAATGGGGGAAATGAAAAACTGTTTTTT.

The chain has TRBV28 and TRBJ2-7; TRBD1 matches 7 bases. The germline CDR1 and CDR2 sequences are MDHEN and SYDVKM. J lost 2 bases, V lost 5 bases, and 3 bases had no gene match. The CDR3 has 13 amino acids. The CDR3 coding sequence is TGTGCCAGCAGTGACAGGGTCGCCTACGAGCAGTACTTC. Amino acid sequence: CASSDRVAYEQYF.

Concerning this clone itself: The junction and the germline gene differ at one end; a read error may be behind it. This rearrangement joins TRBV7-7 to TRBJ2-1, with D possibly TRBD2 on 5 matching bases. Germline CDR1 is SSHAT and CDR2 is FNYEAQ (reference sequence). This CDR3 is built from 17 residues. As DNA, the CDR3 is TGTGCTAGCAGCTTAGTGGGAGCCCGGAGACCATACAATGAGCAGTTCTTC. Translated: CASSLVGARRPYNEQFF.

This clone was picked up many times. The chain has TRBV4-3 and TRBJ2-7; D gene ambiguous. CDR1 is LGHNA and CDR2 is YSLEER in the germline V gene. CDR3 length equals 16 residues. Trimming left V 4 bases short and J 0 bases short, with 16 bases between. CDR3 protein: CASSLPSPESSYEQYF. The CDR3 DNA follows: TGCGCCAGCAGCCTTCCGAGTCCCGAAAGCTCCTACGAGCAGTACTTC.

The chain joins TRBV6-4 to TRBJ2-3, with 9 positions matching TRBD1. Germline CDR1 reads MRHNA; CDR2 reads SNTAGT. The CDR3 covers 15 residues. With V trimmed by 4 bases and J by 4 bases, 6 bases remained unmatched. CDR3 bases: TGTGCCAGCAGTGTTCAGACAGGGGGATCAGATACGCAGTATTTT. This gives the protein CASSVQTGGSDTQYF.

The CDR3 DNA sequence: TGCAGCGTCGCCCGTAGCGGGAGGATCGACGAGCAGTACTTC. It is translated as CSVARSGRIDEQYF. This chain joins TRBV29-1 and TRBJ2-7; 10 positions match TRBD2. The V gene end was trimmed by 6 bases and the J gene end by 5 bases; junction bases not matched to a gene: 10. The CDR3 runs to 14 residues. The germline V gene has CDR1 SQVTM and CDR2 ANQGSEA.

The sample holds one count of this clone. The chain links TRBV11-2 to TRBJ2-3; TRBD2 aligns across 9 bases. Trimming took 5 bases from V and 5 from J; bases not matched to a gene: 8. From germline, CDR1 is SGHAT and CDR2 FQNNGV. CDR3 length: 15 residues. The CDR3 nucleotides are TGTGCCAGCAGCCCGGCTAGCGGGAAAGGAGATACGCAGTATTTT. Its protein product is CASSPASGKGDTQYF.

The rearrangement uses TRBV7-3 and TRBJ2-1; 10 bases match TRBD2. With V trimmed by 7 bases and J by 4 bases, 7 bases remained unmatched. The V gene's germline CDR1 is SGHTA and CDR2 FQGTGA. The CDR3 is 15 residues long. The CDR3 DNA sequence: TGTGCCAGCACCTCAGCGGGAGGGGGGTACAATGAGCAGTTCTTC. Translation gives CASTSAGGGYNEQFF.

The genes are TRBV7-2 and TRBJ2-4; 7 bases map to TRBD2. The trim removed 4 bases at V and 7 bases at J, leaving 7 bases unmatched. The CDR3 has 14 amino acids. The germline CDR1 and CDR2 sequences are SGHTA and FQGNSA. CDR3 in DNA: TGTGCCAGCAGCTCGAGGCGGGAGCTTAACATTCAGTACTTC. Translating gives CASSSRRELNIQYF.

The chain uses TRBV5-4 and TRBJ2-1; TRBD2 agrees at 13 bases. After removal of 4 bases from V and 7 bases from J, the junction contained 5 bases not matched to a gene. Germline CDR1 and CDR2: SGHNT and YYREEE (reference sequence). This CDR3 spans 15 amino acids. CDR3 protein: CASSRTSGSRNEQFF. DNA for the CDR3: TGTGCCAGCAGCCGGACTAGCGGGAGTCGTAATGAGCAGTTCTTC.

About this clone: The sample contains more than one DNA sequence encoding this CDR3. The CDR3 sequence is CASSFRSGSGDTQYF. The CDR3 DNA is TGTGCCAGCAGTTTCCGTAGCGGGAGTGGGGATACGCAGTATTTT. The chain recombines TRBV6-4 with TRBJ2-3, with 9 nucleotides matching TRBD2. V lost 5 bases and J lost 6; bases outside the gene matches: 9. CDR3 length: 15 amino acids. Germline lookup yields CDR1 MRHNA and CDR2 SNTAGT.

For this clone: The same CDR3 arises from other DNA sequences in this sample as well. This sequence joins TRBV28 and TRBJ1-2; tentative D call: TRBD1 (5 bases). Germline V gives CDR1 MDHEN, CDR2 SYDVKM. The CDR3 spans 12 residues. Trimming took 6 bases from V and 4 from J, leaving 9 bases between them. CDR3 coding DNA: TGTGCCAGCAGCTGGGGGGGCTATGGCTACACCTTC. It codes for CASSWGGYGYTF.

V and J are TRBV6-4 and TRBJ2-7, with TRBD2 identical over 12 bases. V gave up 3 bases and J gave up 3 bases; unmatched junction bases: 3. CDR3 length: 15 residues. Germline V gene sequence: CDR1 MRHNA, CDR2 SNTAGT. The CDR3 nucleotides read TGTGCCAGCAGTGATAGACTAGCGGGAGTCTACGAGCAGTACTTC. It specifies CASSDRLAGVYEQYF.

In its sample, this clone was seen a few times. The rearrangement joins TRBV25-1 to TRBJ2-5, with TRBD1 matching over 8 bases. The germline gives CDR1 MGHDK, CDR2 SYGVNS. CDR3 size: 14 residues. The junction had 5 bases not matched to a gene; V was cut back by 1 base and J by 7 bases. The CDR3 nucleotides are TGTGCCAGCAGTGAATTCTCGGGACAGGCGACCCAGTACTTC. This translates into CASSEFSGQATQYF.

The chain combines TRBV6-5 with TRBJ1-1; no definite D call. Germline CDR1 reads MNHEY; CDR2 reads SVGAGI. Trimming shortened V by 0 bases and J by 4 bases, and 12 bases separated the two germline ends. The CDR3 extends over 15 amino acids. CDR3 loop: CASSYSGDWSTEAFF. The CDR3 DNA sequence: TGTGCCAGCAGTTACTCTGGGGATTGGAGCACTGAAGCTTTCTTT.

The chain has TRBV5-1 and TRBJ1-3; 9 bases are a match to TRBD1. Germline values: CDR1 SGHRS, CDR2 YFSETQ. V shed 0 bases, J shed 2 bases, and the junction held 9 bases outside the gene matches. The CDR3 covers 18 residues. Here the CDR3 DNA reads TGCGCCAGCAGCTTGGACCTCCAGGGACAGGGCCCTGGAAACACCATATATTTT. It is translated as CASSLDLQGQGPGNTIYF.

This sequence joins TRBV9 and TRBJ1-1, with D perhaps TRBD1 (5 bases). Germline V gene data show CDR1 as SGDLS and CDR2 as YYNGEE. Trimming took 1 base from V and 0 from J, leaving 13 bases between them. The CDR3 is made up of 16 amino acids. CDR3 in DNA: TGTGCCAGCAGCGTACAGGGCTCCCTCCTGAACACTGAAGCTTTCTTT. It is translated as CASSVQGSLLNTEAFF.

The CDR3 sequence: CASSGTGPEAFF. Here the CDR3 DNA reads TGTGCCAGCAGCGGGACAGGCCCTGAAGCTTTCTTT. This sequence joins TRBV27 and TRBJ1-1, with TRBD1 identical over 8 bases. Germline CDR1 and CDR2: MNHEY and SMNVEV (reference sequence). The CDR3 spans 12 residues. V shed 6 bases and J 6 bases; nucleotides not matched to a gene: 3.

This clone was counted between two and nine times. This sequence joins TRBV7-9 and TRBJ1-1; TRBD1 agrees at 11 bases. The CDR3 is made up of 16 amino acids. Trimming at V came to 2 bases and at J to 1 base, leaving 3 bases not matched to a gene. Germline CDR1 reads SEHNR; CDR2 reads FQNEAQ (reference sequence). The chain's CDR3 is CASSLRTGGPNTEAFF. The CDR3 DNA is TGTGCCAGCAGCTTAAGGACAGGGGGCCCGAACACTGAAGCTTTCTTT.

The genes are TRBV10-3 and TRBJ2-3; D is ambiguous. Trimming took off 3 bases at V and 0 bases at J, with 13 bases between the two ends. The CDR3 runs to 16 residues. The V gene's germline CDR1 is ENHRY and CDR2 SYGVKD. The CDR3 DNA sequence: TGTGCCATCAGTGACACCCTGCCTGGAAGCACAGATACGCAGTATTTT. Protein: CAISDTLPGSTDTQYF.

The V and J genes are TRBV2 and TRBJ2-2; TRBD2 is a possible D gene (5 bases). The V and J ends lost 4 bases and 3 bases respectively, with 9 bases between them. The CDR3 length is 14 residues. The germline V gene has CDR1 SNHLY and CDR2 FYNNEI. CDR3 protein: CASSVQADTGELFF. CDR3 sequence (DNA): TGTGCCAGCAGTGTCCAAGCGGACACCGGGGAGCTGTTTTTT.

The chain has TRBV5-1 and TRBJ1-2; 10 bases map to TRBD1. V was clipped by 4 bases and J by 5 bases; unmatched bases: 8. This CDR3 has 15 residues. Germline CDR1 SGHRS, CDR2 YFSETQ. CDR3 in amino acids: CASSGGQGQGYGYTF. In DNA form, the CDR3 reads TGCGCCAGCAGCGGGGGACAGGGGCAAGGGTATGGCTACACCTTC. The variable domain in full, completed from reference TRBV5-1 and TRBJ1-2, reads KAGVTQTPRYLIKTRGQQVTLSCSPISGHRSVSWYQQTPGQGLQFLFEYFSETQRNKGNFPGRFSGRQFSNSRSEMNVSTLELGDSALYLCASSGGQGQGYGYTFGSGTRLTVV.

This chain links TRBV7-2 with TRBJ1-5; D is unclear. This CDR3 has 14 residues. V shed 5 bases and J shed 1 base, with 9 bases lying between them. Per germline, CDR1 SGHTA and CDR2 FQGNSA. The CDR3 region has the DNA TGTGCCAGCAGCCCCCATACCAGCAATCAGCCCCAGCATTTT. As protein: CASSPHTSNQPQHF.